Presented here are 14 T cell receptor beta chains from one specimen sequenced in a study of beta chain features in type 1 diabetes. Study-wide points: Researchers report that Type 1 diabetes patients had moderately but significantly shorter TCRB CDR3s across all four CD4+ subsets.

No antigen has been assigned to these receptors. What was sequenced were expressed TCRB transcripts, since all of the isolated RNA had been reverse transcribed. Produced via immunoSEQ multiplex PCR; TCRdb's table is partial and in-frame only. Among 300,000 or so clones listed, about 13% were seen once. Sequenced material: naive CD4+ T cells from blood. The receptors were gathered from a woman between 18 and 29 years old with type 1 diabetes.

This clone was observed a few times. The CDR3 DNA reads as TGTGCCAGCAGCGCGCTTACTGCAGATACGCAGTATTTT. Protein sequence: CASSALTADTQYF. This chain links TRBV9 with TRBJ2-3; D unresolved. Trimming pared 3 bases from V and 4 bases from J, leaving 9 bases between. Germline V gene lookup returns CDR1 SGDLS and CDR2 YYNGEE. The CDR3 loop spans 13 amino acids.

There are a few counts of this clone. This rearrangement joins TRBV28 to TRBJ2-1; D unclear. V lost 6 bases and J 4 bases, leaving 19 bases between the germline ends. The CDR3 consists of 16 residues. Germline V gene lookup returns CDR1 MDHEN and CDR2 SYDVKM. CDR3 in amino acids: CASRLSLTVDYNEQFF. CDR3 nucleotides: TGTGCCAGCAGACTAAGCCTGACCGTCGATTACAATGAGCAGTTCTTC.

This clone occurred a few times. This chain joins TRBV9 and TRBJ1-1; D is unresolved. The germline V and J ends were trimmed by 4 bases and 7 bases, with 17 bases remaining between them. The CDR3 is 14 amino acids. Germline loops: CDR1 SGDLS, CDR2 YYNGEE. CDR3 sequence reads: CASSLLGDTLEAFF. CDR3 coding DNA: TGTGCCAGCAGCCTTCTGGGAGATACCCTTGAAGCTTTCTTT.

This rearrangement joins TRBV19 to TRBJ1-5; 10 bases line up with TRBD1. With 4 bases clipped from V and 4 bases from J, the junction kept 10 bases outside the gene matches. The CDR3 consists of 17 residues. The germline V gene encodes CDR1 LNHDA and CDR2 SQIVND (reference sequence). CDR3 nucleotide sequence: TGTGCCAGTAGTAAAACCGGGACAGGGGACAGAAATCAGCCCCAGCATTTT. This sequence encodes CASSKTGTGDRNQPQHF.

This clone was counted only a few times. The V and J genes are TRBV29-1 and TRBJ1-2; unclear D gene. This CDR3 contains 12 residues. CDR1 and CDR2 from the germline V gene are SQVTM and ANQGSEA. Trimming pared 2 bases from V and 2 bases from J, leaving 6 bases between. The CDR3 spells CSVESENYGYTF. CDR3 sequence (DNA): TGCAGCGTTGAATCAGAAAACTATGGCTACACCTTC.

This clone was recorded a few times. This chain uses TRBV28 with TRBJ1-2; maybe TRBD1 (6 bases). Trimming left V 4 bases short and J 7 bases short, with 10 bases between. The CDR3 sequence is 12 residues long. Germline-derived CDR1 and CDR2 are MDHEN and SYDVKM. CDR3 nucleotides: TGTGCCAGCAGTTCGGGGGGCGGTGGCTACACCTTC. Translation: CASSSGGGGYTF.

This chain uses TRBV7-9 with TRBJ2-3; 8 bases map to TRBD2. The CDR3 is 15 residues long. The germline CDR1 and CDR2 sequences are SEHNR and FQNEAQ (reference sequence). The ends lost 6 bases at V and 2 bases at J; junction bases unmatched: 7. CDR3 DNA sequence: TGTGCCAGCAGTCAAGGACTAGCCCCCACAGATACGCAGTATTTT. Protein: CASSQGLAPTDTQYF.

The genes are TRBV2 and TRBJ1-5; 7 bases are shared with TRBD1. Germline loops: CDR1 SNHLY, CDR2 FYNNEI. Trimming took 4 bases from V and 11 from J; bases not matched to a gene: 5. This CDR3 has 12 amino acids. CDR3 loop: CASSGQGTSQHF. As DNA, the CDR3 is TGTGCCAGCAGTGGACAGGGCACGTCCCAGCATTTT.

The V and J genes are TRBV18 and TRBJ1-2; maybe TRBD1 (5 bases). This CDR3 region has 12 residues. V lost 0 bases and J lost 9, with 8 bases in between. CDR1 is KGHSH, CDR2 LQKENI, per germline. This CDR3 is CASSPPGGSYTF. The CDR3 DNA is TGTGCCAGCTCACCACCGGGGGGGAGCTACACCTTC.

This clone has just a few counts. The chain employs TRBV2 and TRBJ2-2; D perhaps matches TRBD2 (5 bases). This CDR3 spans 15 amino acids. The germline V gene encodes CDR1 SNHLY and CDR2 FYNNEI. V was cut by 6 bases and J by 4 bases, with 15 bases left in between. CDR3 loop: CASRRAGGVTGELFF. The CDR3 bases are TGTGCCAGCAGGAGGGCGGGTGGGGTCACCGGGGAGCTGTTTTTT.

The chain recombines TRBV5-1 with TRBJ2-1, with 12 bases fitting TRBD2. The germline CDR1 and CDR2 sequences are SGHRS and YFSETQ. V lost 3 bases and J lost 9; bases outside the gene matches: 7. The CDR3 consists of 15 residues. As DNA, the CDR3 is TGCGCCAGCAGCTGGACTAGCGGGACGTTCGTTGAGCAGTTCTTC. Residues: CASSWTSGTFVEQFF.

The genes are TRBV18 and TRBJ1-4; no firm D call. V shed 3 bases and J shed 13 bases, with 15 bases lying between them. The CDR3 is 13 residues long. Germline values: CDR1 KGHSH, CDR2 LQKENI. CDR3 nucleotide sequence: TGTGCCAGCTCACCGGACGGACTGTTGGGACTGTTTTTT. This translates into CASSPDGLLGLFF.

The J gene is TRBJ2-1, the V gene TRBV11-2, with 9 bases fitting TRBD1. Germline V gives CDR1 SGHAT, CDR2 FQNNGV. Trimming at V came to 5 bases and at J to 4 bases, leaving 6 bases not matched to a gene. This CDR3 has 15 amino acids. The CDR3 is CASSPGTGKYNEQFF. CDR3 in DNA: TGTGCCAGCAGCCCAGGGACAGGGAAATACAATGAGCAGTTCTTC.

V is TRBV27 and J is TRBJ2-1; D gene uncertain. The CDR3 has 12 amino acids. Trimming left V 6 bases short and J 9 bases short, with 12 bases between. Germline loops: CDR1 MNHEY, CDR2 SMNVEV (reference sequence). The CDR3, as DNA: TGTGCCAGCAGCTCCACGAGAGGTGAGCAGTTCTTC. It specifies CASSSTRGEQFF.